Following are 30 T cell receptor beta chains from one sample sequenced in a study of cytomegalovirus exposure and HLA in healthy donors. PCR was performed using 60 Vbeta and 13 Jbeta primers. TCRdb's table, derived via immunoSEQ multiplex PCR, lists solely in-frame clones and lacks some. The data contain 130,000 to 150,000 clones, roughly 64% of them singletons. Material for sequencing was PBMCs. The receptors originated from a woman in her 30s in good health and CMV-seropositive.

This clone is a singleton in its sample. The rearrangement links TRBV28 to TRBJ1-5, with D perhaps matching TRBD1 (5 bases). The germline gives CDR1 MDHEN, CDR2 SYDVKM. Trimming left V 3 bases short and J 3 bases short, with 18 bases between. CDR3 length equals 17 residues. CDR3 DNA: TGTGCCAGCAGTTTTGTCCCGGGTTTAGGGGACAATCAGCCCCAGCATTTT. It is translated as CASSFVPGLGDNQPQHF. Combining the CDR3 with reference TRBV28 and TRBJ1-5 gives the whole variable domain DVKVTQSSRYLVKRTGEKVFLECVQDMDHENMFWYRQDPGLGLRLIYFSYDVKMKEKGDIPEGYSVSREKKERFSLILESASTNQTSMYLCASSFVPGLGDNQPQHFGDGTRLSIL.

This clone turned up a few times. The chain combines TRBV5-1 with TRBJ2-7; tentatively, D is TRBD1 (6 bases). V dropped 2 bases and J dropped 3 bases, with 15 bases sitting between them. Per the germline V gene, CDR1 is SGHRS and CDR2 is YFSETQ. The CDR3 length is 15 residues. CDR3 in amino acids: CASSFNVGTNYEQYF. The DNA for the CDR3 is TGCGCCAGCAGCTTCAATGTCGGGACAAACTACGAGCAGTACTTC.

The genes are TRBV2 and TRBJ1-5, with TRBD1 matching 7 bases. Trimming cost V 5 bases and J 2 bases; bases outside gene matches: 12. Germline CDR1 reads SNHLY; CDR2 reads FYNNEI. This CDR3 contains 17 residues. The CDR3 sequence is CASSITTTGVRNQPQHF. DNA of the CDR3: TGTGCCAGCAGTATCACAACCACAGGGGTACGCAATCAGCCCCAGCATTTT. The whole variable domain, remainder taken from reference TRBV2 and TRBJ1-5, is EPEVTQTPSHQVTQMGQEVILRCVPISNHLYFYWYRQILGQKVEFLVSFYNNEISEKSEIFDDQFSVERPDGSNFTLKIRSTKLEDSAMYFCASSITTTGVRNQPQHFGDGTRLSIL.

This chain joins TRBV7-8 and TRBJ1-3, with TRBD1 as a possible D gene (5 bases). Germline loops: CDR1 SGHVS, CDR2 FQNEAQ. V was clipped by 5 bases and J by 4 bases, with 15 bases between them. The CDR3 has 15 residues. CDR3 DNA: TGTGCCAGCAGCCCCCGAGACAGTAGGGGAAACACCATATATTTT. It codes for CASSPRDSRGNTIYF.

The gene calls are TRBV7-3 and TRBJ1-1; a possible D gene is TRBD1 (6 bases). The CDR3 spans 15 residues. CDR1 and CDR2 from the germline V gene are SGHTA and FQGTGA. V was cut by 2 bases and J by 1 base, with 11 bases left in between. This CDR3 reads CASSLAGVPNTEAFF. CDR3 in DNA: TGTGCCAGCAGCTTAGCAGGGGTCCCGAACACTGAAGCTTTCTTT.

This clone is a singleton in its sample. The chain combines TRBV7-2 with TRBJ1-1; D is possibly TRBD1 (5 bases). The CDR3 has 15 amino acids. Germline V gene sequence: CDR1 SGHTA, CDR2 FQGNSA. The V end lost 1 base, the J end lost 3 bases, and 12 bases lay between the germline ends. CDR3 protein: CASSLESQGYTEAFF. The CDR3, as DNA: TGTGCCAGCAGCTTAGAATCCCAGGGTTACACTGAAGCTTTCTTT.

The rearrangement links TRBV28 to TRBJ1-5; 7 bases map to TRBD1. After removal of 6 bases from V and 3 bases from J, the junction contained 5 bases not matched to a gene. Germline V gives CDR1 MDHEN, CDR2 SYDVKM. The CDR3 runs to 14 residues. The DNA of the CDR3 is TGTGCCAGCAGCCGGGACAGCCTCAATCAGCCCCAGCATTTT. This gives the protein CASSRDSLNQPQHF.

This chain joins TRBV5-6 and TRBJ2-5, with D tentatively TRBD1 (7 bases). V was trimmed by 6 bases and J by 2 bases, leaving 17 bases between them. The CDR3 extends over 15 amino acids. Germline CDR1 and CDR2: SGHDT and YYEEEE. The CDR3 is CASTGAPGGQETQYF. The CDR3, as DNA: TGTGCCAGCACCGGGGCCCCAGGGGGGCAAGAGACCCAGTACTTC. The full variable domain, with the rest looked up from reference TRBV5-6 and TRBJ2-5, is DAGVTQSPTHLIKTRGQQVTLRCSPKSGHDTVSWYQQALGQGPQFIFQYYEEEERQRGNFPDRFSGHQFPNYSSELNVNALLLGDSALYLCASTGAPGGQETQYFGPGTRLLVL.

V usage is TRBV7-9 and J usage is TRBJ1-2; possibly TRBD1 for D (5 bases). The length of the CDR3 is 15 residues. Germline lookup yields CDR1 SEHNR and CDR2 FQNEAQ (reference sequence). V was trimmed by 5 bases and J by 8 bases, leaving 21 bases between them. The CDR3 DNA reads TGTGCCAGCAGCCCTCGGAACCGGGGGTCTGGAGGCTACACCTTC. Translation gives CASSPRNRGSGGYTF.

The genes are TRBV13 and TRBJ1-1; D uncertain. Per germline, CDR1 PRHDT and CDR2 FYEKMQ (reference sequence). V was trimmed by 3 bases and J by 8 bases, leaving 13 bases between them. The CDR3 runs 13 residues. Written as DNA, the CDR3 is TGTGCCAGCAGCTTTAGGATAGGAGCCGAAGCTTTCTTT. Amino acids: CASSFRIGAEAFF.

This chain links TRBV7-6 with TRBJ1-1; possible D gene TRBD1, 5 bases. Trimming left V 5 bases short and J 4 bases short, with 14 bases between. The CDR3 contains 14 residues. Germline loops: CDR1 SGHVS, CDR2 FNYEAQ. Here the CDR3 reads CASSQGGGRTEAFF. CDR3 DNA: TGTGCCAGCAGCCAGGGAGGAGGGCGCACTGAAGCTTTCTTT.

The chain combines TRBV18 with TRBJ1-1; D uncertain. V was cut by 2 bases and J by 4 bases, with 5 bases left in between. CDR3 length equals 12 residues. CDR1 is KGHSH, CDR2 LQKENI, per germline. The CDR3 sequence: CASSPSITEAFF. CDR3 nucleotides: TGTGCCAGCTCACCATCAATCACTGAAGCTTTCTTT.

V gene TRBV2 combines with J gene TRBJ2-5; D is ambiguous. The CDR3 spans 12 residues. Trimming took off 5 bases at V and 3 bases at J, with 7 bases between the two ends. From germline, CDR1 is SNHLY and CDR2 FYNNEI. The CDR3 DNA sequence: TGTGCCAGCAGTTACGCAGAAGAGACCCAGTACTTC. Its protein product is CASSYAEETQYF.

The V and J genes are TRBV7-2 and TRBJ1-2; the D gene is possibly TRBD1 (5 bases). Germline-derived CDR1 and CDR2 are SGHTA and FQGNSA. The germline V and J ends were trimmed by 6 bases and 8 bases, with 19 bases remaining between them. There are 14 residues in the CDR3. The CDR3 here is CASRTMRGPGGYTF. The CDR3 nucleotides are TGTGCCAGCAGGACCATGCGGGGACCTGGGGGCTACACCTTC.

The chain combines TRBV5-1 with TRBJ1-2, with D tentatively TRBD1 (6 bases). Trimming cost V 0 bases and J 2 bases, with 17 bases left between them. CDR1 SGHRS and CDR2 YFSETQ come from the germline V gene. This CDR3 comprises 17 residues. The CDR3 nucleotides are TGCGCCAGCAGCTTGGAGGTTGTCGCAGGGGCCAACTATGGCTACACCTTC. Its protein product is CASSLEVVAGANYGYTF.

The genes are TRBV5-6 and TRBJ2-1, with 8 bases aligning to TRBD1. Germline CDR1 SGHDT, CDR2 YYEEEE. The V and J ends lost 6 bases and 9 bases, in that order; junction bases with no gene match: 5. The CDR3 contains 12 residues. DNA for the CDR3: TGTGCCAGCATACAGGGGGAAGGTGAGCAGTTCTTC. It translates to CASIQGEGEQFF.

V usage is TRBV18 and J usage is TRBJ1-1, with 9 bases aligning to TRBD1. The CDR3 consists of 16 residues. CDR1 KGHSH and CDR2 LQKENI come from the germline V gene. Unmatched junction bases numbered 10, after V lost 4 bases and J lost 4 bases. CDR3 region: CASSQGVYRGPTEAFF. CDR3 sequence (DNA): TGTGCCAGCTCACAAGGAGTTTACAGGGGGCCCACTGAAGCTTTCTTT. The variable domain in full, completed from reference TRBV18 and TRBJ1-1, reads NAGVMQNPRHLVRRRGQEARLRCSPMKGHSHVYWYRQLPEEGLKFMVYLQKENIIDESGMPKERFSAEFPKEGPSILRIQQVVRGDSAAYFCASSQGVYRGPTEAFFGQGTRLTVV.

V usage is TRBV9 and J usage is TRBJ2-7; no firm D call. Germline values: CDR1 SGDLS, CDR2 YYNGEE. This CDR3 comprises 14 residues. V was pared by 4 bases and J by 2 bases, with 13 bases between. The CDR3 bases are TGTGCCAGCAGCCCCGGGTCGTTGGCCTACGAGCAGTACTTC. This sequence encodes CASSPGSLAYEQYF.

This clone was seen only once. Other DNA variants within this sample encode the same CDR3. CDR3 sequence: CASSNAAGASGYTF. DNA for the CDR3: TGTGCCAGCAGCAACGCGGCAGGGGCATCTGGCTACACCTTC. V usage is TRBV6-5 and J usage is TRBJ1-2, with TRBD1 as a possible D gene (6 bases). Germline loops: CDR1 MNHEY, CDR2 SVGAGI. CDR3 size: 14 residues. Between the trimmed V and J ends, which lost 6 bases and 7 bases, there was a span of 18 bases.

The chain carries TRBV5-1 and TRBJ1-1; 9 positions agree with TRBD1. The CDR3 has 17 residues. The V gene's germline CDR1 is SGHRS and CDR2 YFSETQ. V was clipped by 1 base and J by 4 bases; unmatched bases: 11. Here the CDR3 reads CASSLNPTGGIITEAFF. DNA of the CDR3: TGCGCCAGCAGCTTGAATCCGACAGGGGGAATCATCACTGAAGCTTTCTTT.

The chain recombines TRBV20-1 with TRBJ2-7; the match to TRBD1 covers 7 bases. V trimming: 1 base; J trimming: 6 bases; junction bases outside the gene matches: 0. The CDR3 sequence is 11 residues long. Germline values: CDR1 DFQATT, CDR2 SNEGSKA (reference sequence). The CDR3 spells CSARGDSEQYF. The CDR3 DNA is TGCAGTGCTAGAGGGGACAGCGAGCAGTACTTC.

The J gene is TRBJ2-2, the V gene TRBV4-1; the D is unclear. The length of the CDR3 is 12 residues. Trimming stripped 1 base from V and 8 bases from J, with 5 bases between. Germline CDR1 and CDR2: MGHRA and YSYEKL. Written as DNA, the CDR3 is TGCGCCAGCAGCCAAGTAATGGGGGAGCTGTTTTTT. Translating it yields CASSQVMGELFF.

Only one count was recorded for this clone. The chain carries TRBV5-1 and TRBJ2-3; 9 positions agree with TRBD2. CDR3 length: 15 residues. The germline V gene has CDR1 SGHRS and CDR2 YFSETQ. Germline trimming cut 5 bases from V and 5 bases from J; bases unmatched to any gene: 9. CDR3 sequence (DNA): TGCGCCAGCAGGATAAGCGGGGGGAACCAAGATACGCAGTATTTT. It is translated as CASRISGGNQDTQYF.

The chain links TRBV6-4 to TRBJ2-3; 12 bases match TRBD1. The CDR3 is 15 residues long. J gave up 4 bases and V 2 bases, and 1 base lay outside the gene matches. Germline-derived CDR1 and CDR2 are MRHNA and SNTAGT. The CDR3 coding sequence is TGTGCCAGCAGTGACGGGACAGGGGGCGCAGATACGCAGTATTTT. This sequence encodes CASSDGTGGADTQYF.

The DNA of the CDR3 is TGCGCCAGCAGCCCCAGCGGTGGGAGGGACACTGAAGCTTTCTTT. Protein sequence: CASSPSGGRDTEAFF. The chain carries TRBV4-1 and TRBJ1-1; D is undetermined. Germline CDR1 and CDR2: MGHRA and YSYEKL. The CDR3 runs 15 residues. Deletions cut 4 bases from V and 3 bases from J, with 15 bases between.

J is TRBJ1-3 and V is TRBV10-3; TRBD1 matches at 7 bases. The CDR3 consists of 12 residues. Germline CDR1 is ENHRY and CDR2 is SYGVKD. This CDR3 is CVTGYSGNTIYF. The CDR3 bases are TGTGTGACAGGGTACTCTGGAAACACCATATATTTT.

The chain is built from TRBV2 and TRBJ2-3; 10 nucleotides agree with TRBD2. CDR3 length: 18 residues. J gave up 6 bases and V 4 bases, and 16 bases lay outside the gene matches. CDR1 is SNHLY and CDR2 is FYNNEI in the germline V gene. CDR3 region: CASSVYRTSGLLGDTQYF. CDR3 nucleotide sequence: TGTGCCAGCAGTGTATATCGGACTAGCGGCCTCCTCGGGGATACGCAGTATTTT.

This clone has a single count. An end of the junction does not agree with germline; a read error may underlie this. The CDR3 spells CASSPLETQYF. CDR3 bases: TGTGCTAGCAGCCCTTTGGAGACCCAGTACTTC. The gene calls are TRBV7-7 and TRBJ2-5; D remains ambiguous. CDR1 is SSHAT, CDR2 FNYEAQ, per germline (reference sequence). This CDR3 comprises 11 residues.

CDR3: CASSSRLAGTVGEQYF. CDR3 sequence (DNA): TGTGCCAGCAGCTCCAGACTAGCGGGGACAGTAGGGGAGCAGTACTTC. This chain joins TRBV7-9 and TRBJ2-7; 11 bases agree with TRBD2. Trimming removed 4 bases from V and 7 bases from J; junction bases left unmatched: 12. The germline CDR1 and CDR2 sequences are SEHNR and FQNEAQ (reference sequence). This CDR3 has 16 amino acids.

In this sample, this clone turned up many times. This chain joins TRBV30 and TRBJ1-1; D may be TRBD1 (5 bases). From germline, CDR1 is GTSNPN and CDR2 SVGIG (reference sequence). CDR3 length: 12 residues. Trimming stripped 4 bases from V and 0 bases from J, with 6 bases between. The CDR3 DNA reads TGTGCCTGGATCAGGGTGAACACTGAAGCTTTCTTT. This encodes CAWIRVNTEAFF. The whole variable domain, filled in from reference TRBV30 and TRBJ1-1, reads SQTIHQWPATLVQPVGSPLSLECTVEGTSNPNLYWYRQAAGRGLQLLFYSVGIGQISSEVPQNLSASRPQDRQFILSSKKLLLSDSGFYLCAWIRVNTEAFFGQGTRLTVV.